Sequencing of this T cell receptor beta chain was carried out in a study of blood T cell repertoires in COVID-19. Under the authors' procedure: From reference gene primer amplification, estimates of nucleated cell counts were derived. Method: immunoSEQ multiplex PCR; TCRdb's copy keeps in-frame clones and lacks some. V and J calls and clone size are as listed in that table; D and trimming were resolved from the DNA. Among some 160,000 clones listed, 80% to 90% were seen once. This clonotype was sampled from a man aged 55 to 70 with acute or convalescent COVID-19. Sequencing used peripheral blood.

CDR3 nucleotide sequence: TGTGCCAGCACCCCAAGCGGGGCCCCCTACGAGCAGTACTTC. Amino acid sequence: CASTPSGAPYEQYF. The V gene is TRBV5-8, the J gene TRBJ2-7; TRBD2 aligns across 7 bases. Germline V CDR1 and CDR2: SGHTS, YDEGEE. J gave up 2 bases and V 6 bases, and 8 bases lay outside the gene matches. The CDR3 has 14 amino acids.